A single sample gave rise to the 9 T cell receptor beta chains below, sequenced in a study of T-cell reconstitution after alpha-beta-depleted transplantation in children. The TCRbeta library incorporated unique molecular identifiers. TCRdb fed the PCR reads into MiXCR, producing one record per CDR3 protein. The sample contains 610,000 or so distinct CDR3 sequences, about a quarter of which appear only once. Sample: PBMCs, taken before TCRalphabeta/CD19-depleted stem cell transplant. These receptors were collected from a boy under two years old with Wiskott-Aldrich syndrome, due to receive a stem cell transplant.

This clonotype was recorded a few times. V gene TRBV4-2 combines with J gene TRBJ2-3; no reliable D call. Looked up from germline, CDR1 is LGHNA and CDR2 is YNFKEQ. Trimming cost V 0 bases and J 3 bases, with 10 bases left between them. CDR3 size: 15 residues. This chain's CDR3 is CASSQEGRVTDTQYF. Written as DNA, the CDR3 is TGTGCCAGCAGCCAAGAAGGCCGGGTAACAGATACGCAGTATTTT.

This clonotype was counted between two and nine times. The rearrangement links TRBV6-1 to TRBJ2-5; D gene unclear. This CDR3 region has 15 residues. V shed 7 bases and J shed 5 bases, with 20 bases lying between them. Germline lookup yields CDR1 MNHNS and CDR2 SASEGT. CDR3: CASTLVKARTETQYF. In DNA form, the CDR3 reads TGTGCCAGCACCCTAGTGAAGGCCCGAACGGAGACCCAGTACTTC.

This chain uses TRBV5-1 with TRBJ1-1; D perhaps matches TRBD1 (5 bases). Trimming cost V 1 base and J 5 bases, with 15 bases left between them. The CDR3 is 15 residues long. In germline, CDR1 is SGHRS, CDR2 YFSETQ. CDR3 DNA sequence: TGCGCCAGCAGCTTGAATTTGGGGACCGGGACTGAAGCTTTCTTT. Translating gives CASSLNLGTGTEAFF.

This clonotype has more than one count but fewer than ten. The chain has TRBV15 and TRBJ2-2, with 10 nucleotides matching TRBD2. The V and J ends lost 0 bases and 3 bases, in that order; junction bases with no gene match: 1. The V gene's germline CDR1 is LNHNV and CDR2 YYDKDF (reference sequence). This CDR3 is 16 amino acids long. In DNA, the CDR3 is TGTGCCACCAGCAGAGACCTAGCGGGAGACACCGGGGAGCTGTTTTTT. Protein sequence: CATSRDLAGDTGELFF.

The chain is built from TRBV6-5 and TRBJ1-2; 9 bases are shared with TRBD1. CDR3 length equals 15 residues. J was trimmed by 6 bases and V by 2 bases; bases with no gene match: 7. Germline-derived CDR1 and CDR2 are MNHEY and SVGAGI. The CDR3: CASSYQGTGGDGYTF. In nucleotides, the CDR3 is TGTGCCAGCAGTTACCAGGGAACAGGGGGCGATGGCTACACCTTC.

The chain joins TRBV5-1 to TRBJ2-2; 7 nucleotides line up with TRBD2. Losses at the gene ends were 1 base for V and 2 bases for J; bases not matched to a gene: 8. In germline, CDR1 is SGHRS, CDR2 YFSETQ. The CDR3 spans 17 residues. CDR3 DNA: TGCGCCAGCAGCTTGATATCGGGAGGTGGCAACACCGGGGAGCTGTTTTTT. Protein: CASSLISGGGNTGELFF.

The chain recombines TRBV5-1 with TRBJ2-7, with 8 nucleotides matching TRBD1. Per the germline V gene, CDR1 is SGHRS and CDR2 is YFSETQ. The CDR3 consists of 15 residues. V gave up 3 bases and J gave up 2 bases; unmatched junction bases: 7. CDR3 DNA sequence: TGCGCCAGCAGCTCCGGGACAGGAAACCCCTACGAGCAGTACTTC. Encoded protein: CASSSGTGNPYEQYF. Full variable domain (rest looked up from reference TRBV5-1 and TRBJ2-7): KAGVTQTPRYLIKTRGQQVTLSCSPISGHRSVSWYQQTPGQGLQFLFEYFSETQRNKGNFPGRFSGRQFSNSRSEMNVSTLELGDSALYLCASSSGTGNPYEQYFGPGTRLTVT.

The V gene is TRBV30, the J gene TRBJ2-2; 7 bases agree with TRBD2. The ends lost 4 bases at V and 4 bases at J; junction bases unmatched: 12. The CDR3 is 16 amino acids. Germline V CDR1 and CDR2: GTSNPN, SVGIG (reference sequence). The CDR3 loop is CAWTVLTGGTTGELFF. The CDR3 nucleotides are TGTGCCTGGACCGTACTAACGGGAGGTACCACCGGGGAGCTGTTTTTT.

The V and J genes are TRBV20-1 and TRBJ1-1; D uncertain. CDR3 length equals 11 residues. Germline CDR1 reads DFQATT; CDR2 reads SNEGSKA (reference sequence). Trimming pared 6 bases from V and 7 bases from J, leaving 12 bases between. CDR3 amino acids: CSAGISDEAFF. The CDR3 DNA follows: TGCAGTGCGGGCATTAGTGATGAAGCTTTCTTT.